These 2 T cell receptor beta chains originate from one sample sequenced in a study of blood T cell repertoires in COVID-19. Generated by immunoSEQ multiplex PCR, the TCRdb table keeps only in-frame clones and is missing some. The sample includes fewer than 250,000 clones, about nine tenths of them seen just once. The source material was peripheral blood. These receptor sequences come from a woman aged 55 to 70 who had recovered from COVID-19.

The J gene is TRBJ2-2, the V gene TRBV11-2; D possibly corresponds to TRBD1 (6 bases). This CDR3 spans 14 amino acids. Germline V gives CDR1 SGHAT, CDR2 FQNNGV. Trimming took 1 base from V and 7 from J, leaving 10 bases between them. The CDR3 nucleotides are TGTGCCAGCAGCTTAGTGCAGGGGATCGGGGAGCTGTTTTTT. Translation gives CASSLVQGIGELFF.

The chain recombines TRBV6-5 with TRBJ1-5, with 8 bases fitting TRBD1. From germline, CDR1 is MNHEY and CDR2 SVGAGI. This CDR3 spans 14 amino acids. The V gene end was trimmed by 6 bases and the J gene end by 6 bases; junction bases not matched to a gene: 7. CDR3 sequence (DNA): TGTGCCAGCAGCTCGGGACAGGTAGTTCAGCCCCAGCATTTT. This encodes CASSSGQVVQPQHF.